This T cell receptor (beta chain) was captured in a study of T cell clones after liver transplantation. Study as a whole: Immunosuppression withdrawal was tried within 2 years after liver transplantation in this trial. Samples came pre-transplant, pre-randomization before withdrawal, and post-randomization after withdrawal ended.

Profiled with immunoSEQ multiplex PCR; TCRdb holds only in-frame clones, not every one. Among around 20,000 clones listed, 75% to 90% were seen once. Unmatched junction bases numbered 11, after V lost 4 bases and J lost 5 bases. CDR3 length: 17 amino acids. Germline V CDR1 and CDR2: MNHEY, SMNVEV (reference sequence). CD3+CD4+ and CD3+CD8+ cells were FACS-sorted from thawed unstimulated PBMCs. The sample was CD8+ T cells from blood, taken about 46 months after liver transplant. This clonotype originated in a human patient who received a liver transplant. Some T cells here may be from the graft donor. The chain carries TRBV27 and TRBJ2-5; TRBD2 aligns across 12 bases. This chain's CDR3 is CASSSYTLAGGPETQYF. CDR3 nucleotides: TGTGCCAGCAGTTCATATACTCTAGCGGGAGGGCCGGAGACCCAGTACTTC.